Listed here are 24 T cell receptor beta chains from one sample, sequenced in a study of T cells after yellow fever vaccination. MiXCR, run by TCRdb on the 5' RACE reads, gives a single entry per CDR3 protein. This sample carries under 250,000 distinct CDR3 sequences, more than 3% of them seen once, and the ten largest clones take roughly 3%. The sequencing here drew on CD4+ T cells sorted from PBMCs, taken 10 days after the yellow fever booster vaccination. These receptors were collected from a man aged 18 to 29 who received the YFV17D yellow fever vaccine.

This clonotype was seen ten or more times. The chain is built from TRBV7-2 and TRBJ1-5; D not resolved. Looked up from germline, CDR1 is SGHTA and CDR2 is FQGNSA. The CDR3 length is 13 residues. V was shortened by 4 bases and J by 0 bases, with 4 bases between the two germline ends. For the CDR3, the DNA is TGTGCCAGCAGCTCGTATAGCAATCAGCCCCAGCATTTT. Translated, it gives CASSSYSNQPQHF.

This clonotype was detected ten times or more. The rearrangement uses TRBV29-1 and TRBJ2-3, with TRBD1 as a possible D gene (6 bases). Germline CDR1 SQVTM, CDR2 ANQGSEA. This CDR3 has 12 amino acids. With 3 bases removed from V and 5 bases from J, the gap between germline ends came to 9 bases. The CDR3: CSVEGAGDTQYF. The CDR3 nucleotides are TGCAGCGTTGAGGGGGCCGGAGATACGCAGTATTTT.

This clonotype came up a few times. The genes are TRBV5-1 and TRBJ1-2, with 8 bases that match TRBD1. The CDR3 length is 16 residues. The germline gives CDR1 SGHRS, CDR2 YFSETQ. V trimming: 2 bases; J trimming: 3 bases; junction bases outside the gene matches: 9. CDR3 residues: CASSLPGQGGDYGYTF. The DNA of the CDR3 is TGCGCCAGCAGCTTACCCGGACAGGGCGGTGACTATGGCTACACCTTC.

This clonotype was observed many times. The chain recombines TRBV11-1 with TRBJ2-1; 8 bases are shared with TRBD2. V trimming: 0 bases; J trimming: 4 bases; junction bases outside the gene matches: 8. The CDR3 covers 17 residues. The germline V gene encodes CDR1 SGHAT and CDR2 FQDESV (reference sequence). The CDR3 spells CASSLALDGGDYNEQFF. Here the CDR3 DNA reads TGTGCCAGCAGCTTAGCGCTCGACGGGGGGGATTACAATGAGCAGTTCTTC.

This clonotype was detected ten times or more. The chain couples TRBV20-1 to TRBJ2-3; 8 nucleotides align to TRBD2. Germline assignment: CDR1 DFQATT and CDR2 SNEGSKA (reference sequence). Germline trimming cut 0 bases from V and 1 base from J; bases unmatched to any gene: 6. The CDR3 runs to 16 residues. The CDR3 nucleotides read TGCAGTGCTAGAGATCTTTCCGGGGGGGGCACAGATACGCAGTATTTT. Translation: CSARDLSGGGTDTQYF.

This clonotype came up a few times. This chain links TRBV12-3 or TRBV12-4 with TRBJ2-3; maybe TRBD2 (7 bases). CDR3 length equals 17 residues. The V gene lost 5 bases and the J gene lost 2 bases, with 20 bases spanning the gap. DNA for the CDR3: TGTGCCAGCAGTCCCCTTCCAGCGGGGACACACACAGATACGCAGTATTTT. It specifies CASSPLPAGTHTDTQYF.

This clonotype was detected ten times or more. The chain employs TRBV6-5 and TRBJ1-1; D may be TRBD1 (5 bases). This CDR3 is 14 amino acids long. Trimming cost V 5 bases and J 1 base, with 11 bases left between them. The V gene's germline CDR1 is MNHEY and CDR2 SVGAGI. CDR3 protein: CASSRGGENTEAFF. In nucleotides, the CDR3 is TGTGCCAGCAGTAGGGGCGGGGAGAACACTGAAGCTTTCTTT.

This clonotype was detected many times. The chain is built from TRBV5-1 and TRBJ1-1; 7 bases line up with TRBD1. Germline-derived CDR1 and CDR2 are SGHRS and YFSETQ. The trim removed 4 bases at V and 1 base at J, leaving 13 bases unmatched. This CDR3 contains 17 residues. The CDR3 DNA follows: TGCGCCAGCAGCCCGTTAGGAGGGGGACAGCCGAACACTGAAGCTTTCTTT. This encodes CASSPLGGGQPNTEAFF.

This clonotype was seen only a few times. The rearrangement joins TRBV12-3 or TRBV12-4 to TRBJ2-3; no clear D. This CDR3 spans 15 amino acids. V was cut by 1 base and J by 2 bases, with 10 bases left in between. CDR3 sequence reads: CASSLDLAFTDTQYF. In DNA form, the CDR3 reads TGTGCCAGCAGTTTAGACCTCGCCTTCACAGATACGCAGTATTTT.

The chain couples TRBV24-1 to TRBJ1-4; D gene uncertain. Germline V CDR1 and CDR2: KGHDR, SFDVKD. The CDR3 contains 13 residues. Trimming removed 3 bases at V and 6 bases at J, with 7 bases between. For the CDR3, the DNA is TGTGCCACCAGTGATCCCACAGATGAAAAACTGTTTTTT. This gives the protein CATSDPTDEKLFF.

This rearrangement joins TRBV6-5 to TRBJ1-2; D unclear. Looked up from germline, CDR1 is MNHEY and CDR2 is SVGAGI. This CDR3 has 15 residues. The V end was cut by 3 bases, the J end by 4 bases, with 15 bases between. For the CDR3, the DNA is TGTGCCAGCAGTTATTCGGCACGAGGTCCCTATGGCTACACCTTC. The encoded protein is CASSYSARGPYGYTF.

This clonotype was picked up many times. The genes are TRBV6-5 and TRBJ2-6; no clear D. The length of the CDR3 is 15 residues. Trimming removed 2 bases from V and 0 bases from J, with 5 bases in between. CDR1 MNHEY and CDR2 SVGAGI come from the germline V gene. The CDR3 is CASSYSASGANVLTF. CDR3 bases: TGTGCCAGCAGTTACAGCGCCTCTGGGGCCAACGTCCTGACTTTC.

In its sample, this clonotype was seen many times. In DNA, the CDR3 is TGTGCCAGCAGCTCCGGGGCCCGCAATCAGCCCCAGCATTTT. Translating gives CASSSGARNQPQHF. The rearrangement joins TRBV7-9 to TRBJ1-5; D is perhaps TRBD1 (5 bases). Germline assignment: CDR1 SEHNR and CDR2 FQNEAQ (reference sequence). Trimming took off 4 bases at V and 2 bases at J, with 9 bases between the two ends. The CDR3 totals 14 residues.

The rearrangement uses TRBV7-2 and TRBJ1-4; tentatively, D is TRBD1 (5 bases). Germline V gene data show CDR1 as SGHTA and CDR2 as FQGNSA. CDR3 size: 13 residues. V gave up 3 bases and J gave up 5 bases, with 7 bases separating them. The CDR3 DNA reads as TGTGCCAGCAGCTTGGGACCAAATGAAAAACTGTTTTTT. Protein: CASSLGPNEKLFF.

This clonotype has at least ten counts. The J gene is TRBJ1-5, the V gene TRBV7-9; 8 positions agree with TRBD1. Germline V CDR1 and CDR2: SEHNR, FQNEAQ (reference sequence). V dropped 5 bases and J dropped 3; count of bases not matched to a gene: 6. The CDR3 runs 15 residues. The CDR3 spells CASSRGTGVNQPQHF. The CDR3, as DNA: TGTGCCAGCAGCCGCGGGACAGGAGTCAATCAGCCCCAGCATTTT.

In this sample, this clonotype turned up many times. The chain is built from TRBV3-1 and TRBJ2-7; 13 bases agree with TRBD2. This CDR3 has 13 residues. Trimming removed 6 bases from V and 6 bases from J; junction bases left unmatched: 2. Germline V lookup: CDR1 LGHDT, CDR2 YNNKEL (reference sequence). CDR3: CASRTSGGSEQYF. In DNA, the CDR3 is TGTGCCAGCAGGACTAGCGGGGGGAGCGAGCAGTACTTC.

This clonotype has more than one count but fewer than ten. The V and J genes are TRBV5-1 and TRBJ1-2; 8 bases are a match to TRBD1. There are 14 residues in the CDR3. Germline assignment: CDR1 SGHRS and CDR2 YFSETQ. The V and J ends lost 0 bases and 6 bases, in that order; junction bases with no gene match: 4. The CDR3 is CASSLVGQGDGYTF. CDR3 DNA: TGCGCCAGCAGCTTGGTAGGACAGGGTGATGGCTACACCTTC.

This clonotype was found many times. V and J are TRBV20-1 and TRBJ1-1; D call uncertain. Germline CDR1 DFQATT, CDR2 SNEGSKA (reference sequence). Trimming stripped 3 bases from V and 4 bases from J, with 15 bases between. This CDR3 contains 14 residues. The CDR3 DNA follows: TGCAGTGCTAGTTCCATCTCCGGGAGCACTGAAGCTTTCTTT. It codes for CSASSISGSTEAFF.

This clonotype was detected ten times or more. In DNA, the CDR3 is TGCAGTGCTGGAAGAAGTCCTGAAGCTTTCTTT. It yields the protein CSAGRSPEAFF. This chain connects TRBV20-1 to TRBJ1-1; no definite D call. V was trimmed by 5 bases and J by 6 bases, leaving 10 bases between them. The germline V gene encodes CDR1 DFQATT and CDR2 SNEGSKA (reference sequence). This CDR3 comprises 11 residues.

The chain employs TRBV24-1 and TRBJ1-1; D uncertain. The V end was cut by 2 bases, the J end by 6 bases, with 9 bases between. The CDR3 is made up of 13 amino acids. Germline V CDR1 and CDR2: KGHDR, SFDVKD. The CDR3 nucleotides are TGTGCCACCAGTGATTCCGGGATCGCTGAAGCTTTCTTT. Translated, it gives CATSDSGIAEAFF.

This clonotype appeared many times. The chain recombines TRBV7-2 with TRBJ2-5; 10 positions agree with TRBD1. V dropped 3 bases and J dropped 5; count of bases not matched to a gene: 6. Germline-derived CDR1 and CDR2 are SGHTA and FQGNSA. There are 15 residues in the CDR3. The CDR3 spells CASSLPTGGTETQYF. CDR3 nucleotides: TGTGCCAGCAGCTTGCCGACAGGGGGCACGGAGACCCAGTACTTC.

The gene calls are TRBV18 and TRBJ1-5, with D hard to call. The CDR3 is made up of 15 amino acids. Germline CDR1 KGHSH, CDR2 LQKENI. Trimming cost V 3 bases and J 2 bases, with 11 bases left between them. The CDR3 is CASSPGFGGNQPQHF. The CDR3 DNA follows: TGTGCCAGCTCACCGGGGTTCGGAGGCAATCAGCCCCAGCATTTT.

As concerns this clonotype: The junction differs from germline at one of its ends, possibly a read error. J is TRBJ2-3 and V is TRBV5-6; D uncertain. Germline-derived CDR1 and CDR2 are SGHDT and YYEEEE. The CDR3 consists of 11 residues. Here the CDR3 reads CASSRRDTEYF. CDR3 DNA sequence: TGTGCCAGCAGCCGGCGTGATACGGAGTATTTT.

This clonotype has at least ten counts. The CDR3 sequence: CASSDFGTSESYNEQFF. CDR3 bases: TGCGCCAGCAGTGACTTCGGGACTAGCGAATCCTACAATGAGCAGTTCTTC. V and J are TRBV10-1 and TRBJ2-1, with 10 bases matching TRBD2. The germline V gene encodes CDR1 WNHNN and CDR2 SYGVQD (reference sequence). J gave up 1 base and V 3 bases, and 6 bases lay outside the gene matches. CDR3 size: 17 residues.